Following are 26 T cell receptor beta chains from one sample sequenced in a study of glioma-infiltrating T cells after dendritic cell vaccination. TCRdb's table, derived via immunoSEQ multiplex PCR, lists solely in-frame clones and lacks some. The sample shows approximately 85,000 clones, approximately 81% of them seen only once. The time point here: after dendritic cell vaccination, including at tumor progression/relapse. The sequencing here drew on blood, taken after dendritic cell vaccination. The source is a human donor with glioblastoma.

The chain combines TRBV5-1 with TRBJ1-1; D ambiguous. The germline CDR1 and CDR2 sequences are SGHRS and YFSETQ. V was clipped by 4 bases and J by 0 bases, with 10 bases between them. CDR3 length: 14 amino acids. CDR3 residues: CASSQAGMNTEAFF. The DNA of the CDR3 is TGCGCCAGCAGCCAGGCGGGGATGAACACTGAAGCTTTCTTT.

This clone was detected once. The V call is TRBV2, the J call TRBJ1-1, with 10 bases lining up with TRBD1. Per the germline V gene, CDR1 is SNHLY and CDR2 is FYNNEI. With V trimmed by 5 bases and J by 2 bases, 5 bases remained unmatched. CDR3 length: 15 residues. CDR3: CASSPRTGGNTEAFF. CDR3 nucleotide sequence: TGTGCCAGCAGTCCTCGGACAGGGGGTAACACTGAAGCTTTCTTT.

The chain has TRBV7-9 and TRBJ2-5, with TRBD1 matching over 9 bases. CDR1 and CDR2 from the germline V gene are SEHNR and FQNEAQ (reference sequence). The CDR3 is 15 amino acids. V lost 3 bases, J lost 6 bases, and 8 bases stayed unmatched. CDR3 nucleotides: TGTGCCAGCAGCTTGCCGGGACAGGGAGGAAAGACCCAGTACTTC. Its translation: CASSLPGQGGKTQYF.

The CDR3 reads CSVIAQGPLLFF. DNA for the CDR3: TGCAGCGTGATCGCCCAGGGGCCCCTTCTCTTCTTC. This rearrangement joins TRBV29-1 to TRBJ2-1; maybe TRBD1 (6 bases). The CDR3 has 12 residues. V dropped 6 bases and J dropped 16 bases, with 22 bases sitting between them. Germline V lookup: CDR1 SQVTM, CDR2 ANQGSEA.

The CDR3 bases are TGTGCCAGCTCACCAGCAGAACTGGATTACAGCTCTAACTATGGCTACACCTTC. Protein product: CASSPAELDYSSNYGYTF. The rearrangement joins TRBV18 to TRBJ1-2; D not resolved. Germline CDR1 and CDR2: KGHSH and LQKENI. This CDR3 is built from 18 residues. V lost 2 bases and J 0 bases, leaving 19 bases between the germline ends.

V gene TRBV4-2 combines with J gene TRBJ2-5; 13 bases agree with TRBD2. The CDR3 totals 17 residues. Germline V gene data show CDR1 as LGHNA and CDR2 as YNFKEQ. Germline trimming cut 0 bases from V and 4 bases from J; bases unmatched to any gene: 5. The DNA of the CDR3 is TGTGCCAGCAGCCAAGAAGGGGGGACTAGCGGGGCAGAGACCCAGTACTTC. Amino acid sequence: CASSQEGGTSGAETQYF.

V is TRBV9 and J is TRBJ1-6; 7 nucleotides line up with TRBD1. CDR3 size: 16 residues. CDR1 SGDLS and CDR2 YYNGEE come from the germline V gene. V shed 4 bases and J 4 bases; nucleotides not matched to a gene: 8. CDR3 DNA sequence: TGTGCCAGCAGCAGCCAGACAGGGTGGTATAATTCACCCCTCCACTTT. Amino acid sequence: CASSSQTGWYNSPLHF.

The rearrangement links TRBV7-6 to TRBJ2-1; TRBD2 agrees at 9 bases. The V gene end was trimmed by 2 bases and the J gene end by 7 bases; junction bases not matched to a gene: 6. Germline V CDR1 and CDR2: SGHVS, FNYEAQ. This CDR3 comprises 15 residues. CDR3 region: CASSLRREGWNEQFF. In DNA form, the CDR3 reads TGTGCCAGCAGCTTAAGGCGGGAGGGGTGGAATGAGCAGTTCTTC.

This clone is a singleton in its sample. This chain links TRBV4-2 with TRBJ2-5, with 8 bases fitting TRBD1. The V gene end was trimmed by 4 bases and the J gene end by 4 bases; junction bases not matched to a gene: 14. CDR1 is LGHNA and CDR2 is YNFKEQ in the germline V gene. The length of the CDR3 is 17 residues. The chain's CDR3 is CASSPSSDRAPRETQYF. The DNA of the CDR3 is TGTGCCAGCAGCCCATCCTCGGACAGGGCCCCCCGAGAGACCCAGTACTTC.

The chain uses TRBV13 and TRBJ2-7; the match to TRBD2 covers 11 bases. J was trimmed by 4 bases and V by 5 bases; bases with no gene match: 7. This CDR3 comprises 15 residues. CDR1 is PRHDT, CDR2 FYEKMQ, per germline (reference sequence). The CDR3: CASSKLAGAPYEQYF. CDR3 nucleotide sequence: TGTGCCAGCAGCAAACTAGCGGGAGCCCCTTACGAGCAGTACTTC.

V gene TRBV28 combines with J gene TRBJ2-3; weak D call: TRBD2 (6 bases). Per the germline V gene, CDR1 is MDHEN and CDR2 is SYDVKM. V shed 3 bases and J shed 3 bases, with 10 bases lying between them. This CDR3 region has 14 residues. CDR3 sequence (DNA): TGTGCCAGCAGTTTCAGCAGCGGGACAGATACGCAGTATTTT. Translated, it gives CASSFSSGTDTQYF.

V is TRBV6-6 and J is TRBJ2-7, with a weak D call TRBD1 (5 bases). This CDR3 comprises 14 residues. V dropped 4 bases and J dropped 2 bases, with 12 bases sitting between them. Germline V gives CDR1 MNHNY, CDR2 SVGAGI (reference sequence). CDR3: CASSLIGAPYEQYF. CDR3 bases: TGTGCCAGCAGTTTAATAGGGGCCCCCTACGAGCAGTACTTC.

This chain connects TRBV9 to TRBJ2-1; D may be TRBD2 (6 bases). The CDR3 has 14 amino acids. V dropped 5 bases and J dropped 8 bases, with 17 bases sitting between them. CDR1 and CDR2 from the germline V gene are SGDLS and YYNGEE. CDR3 DNA: TGTGCCAGCAGGGAAACCGGGAGCGGCGATGAGCAGTTCTTC. Its protein is CASRETGSGDEQFF. Full variable domain (remainder filled in from reference TRBV9 and TRBJ2-1): DSGVTQTPKHLITATGQRVTLRCSPRSGDLSVYWYQQSLDQGLQFLIQYYNGEERAKGNILERFSAQQFPDLHSELNLSSLELGDSALYFCASRETGSGDEQFFGPGTRLTVL.

This clone was seen a few times. J is TRBJ2-3 and V is TRBV27, with a weak D call TRBD2 (6 bases). This CDR3 region has 14 residues. Germline CDR1 and CDR2: MNHEY and SMNVEV (reference sequence). V lost 4 bases to trimming and J lost 6 bases, with 14 bases between them. The CDR3 coding sequence is TGTGCCAGCAGTTCTACGCGGGACGGGGATACGCAGTATTTT. As protein: CASSSTRDGDTQYF.

This chain uses TRBV6-5 with TRBJ2-5, with 8 bases lining up with TRBD2. The J segment lost 5 bases and the V segment lost 7 bases, leaving 9 bases of the junction unmatched. The CDR3 is made up of 14 amino acids. Germline loops: CDR1 MNHEY, CDR2 SVGAGI. DNA of the CDR3: TGTGCCAGCACCGGGAAGGCGGGAGGTGAGACCCAGTACTTC. As protein: CASTGKAGGETQYF.

This chain links TRBV28 with TRBJ2-1; TRBD2 agrees at 13 bases. CDR3 length: 15 amino acids. The V segment lost 7 bases and the J segment 7 bases; nucleotides outside the gene matches: 7. The germline gives CDR1 MDHEN, CDR2 SYDVKM. The CDR3 region is CASIGLAGVNNEQFF. In DNA form, the CDR3 reads TGTGCCAGCATCGGACTAGCGGGGGTAAATAATGAGCAGTTCTTC.

V is TRBV11-2 and J is TRBJ2-1, with 13 bases aligning to TRBD2. CDR3 length: 18 residues. J was trimmed by 7 bases and V by 5 bases; bases with no gene match: 14. Germline CDR1 SGHAT, CDR2 FQNNGV. CDR3 in amino acids: CASSHGTSGARLGNEQFF. The CDR3, as DNA: TGTGCCAGCAGCCATGGGACTAGCGGGGCCCGGCTGGGGAATGAGCAGTTCTTC.

This clone was seen only once. The CDR3 coding sequence is TGTGCCAGCAGTTTCCTAAGGGACAGAAATTCACCCCTCCACTTT. This codes for CASSFLRDRNSPLHF. V usage is TRBV6-5 and J usage is TRBJ1-6; TRBD1 matches at 7 bases. Germline CDR1 is MNHEY and CDR2 is SVGAGI. CDR3 length equals 15 residues. V trimming: 4 bases; J trimming: 7 bases; junction bases outside the gene matches: 7.

This clone was counted a single time. The rearrangement uses TRBV28 and TRBJ1-5; TRBD1 is a possible D gene (6 bases). Trimming shortened V by 8 bases and J by 4 bases, and 15 bases separated the two germline ends. Germline loops: CDR1 MDHEN, CDR2 SYDVKM. There are 14 residues in the CDR3. The CDR3 sequence: CASLAGDRNQPQHF. The CDR3 nucleotides read TGTGCCAGCCTAGCAGGGGACCGAAATCAGCCCCAGCATTTT.

The rearrangement joins TRBV7-3 to TRBJ2-1, with TRBD1 as a possible D gene (6 bases). V was shortened by 2 bases and J by 10 bases, with 18 bases between the two germline ends. This CDR3 comprises 15 residues. The V gene's germline CDR1 is SGHTA and CDR2 FQGTGA. The CDR3 nucleotides are TGTGCCAGCAGCTTAGATGGGGGCCGAGGGGAGGAGCAGTTCTTC. This translates into CASSLDGGRGEEQFF.

This clone was counted a few times. The CDR3 is CASGGGYEQYF. As DNA, the CDR3 is TGTGCCAGCGGGGGGGGGTACGAGCAGTACTTC. The V call is TRBV7-9, the J call TRBJ2-7; 7 nucleotides line up with TRBD2. Germline V lookup: CDR1 SEHNR, CDR2 FQNEAQ (reference sequence). V lost 8 bases to trimming and J lost 4 bases; unmatched junction nucleotides: 2. CDR3 length: 11 residues.

The rearrangement uses TRBV4-3 and TRBJ1-1; D ambiguous. This CDR3 region has 13 residues. V was trimmed by 0 bases and J by 8 bases, leaving 10 bases between them. Germline CDR1 is LGHNA and CDR2 is YSLEER. The CDR3 protein is CASSQDLGVEAFF. The CDR3 coding sequence is TGCGCCAGCAGCCAAGATTTGGGCGTCGAAGCTTTCTTT.

The chain has TRBV21-1 and TRBJ2-3; the DNA was not compared with TRBD2, the D call given in the table. TRBV21-1 corresponds to a pseudogene. The CDR3 covers 18 residues. CDR3 region: CASSKGRTSGRGTDTQYF. CDR3 nucleotides: TGTGCCAGCAGCAAAGGTAGAACTAGCGGGAGGGGCACAGATACGCAGTATTTT.

The chain employs TRBV29-1 and TRBJ2-5, with TRBD2 identical over 12 bases. V dropped 8 bases and J dropped 3; count of bases not matched to a gene: 4. In germline, CDR1 is SQVTM, CDR2 ANQGSEA. The CDR3 consists of 13 residues. This CDR3 is CSIGLAGKETQYF. The CDR3 DNA follows: TGCAGCATCGGACTAGCGGGGAAAGAGACCCAGTACTTC.

The chain joins TRBV6-5 to TRBJ1-2; TRBD1 is a possible D gene (6 bases). Germline values: CDR1 MNHEY, CDR2 SVGAGI. V lost 5 bases to trimming and J lost 8 bases, with 12 bases between them. The CDR3 loop spans 12 amino acids. CDR3 in amino acids: CASSKTGRGYTF. The CDR3 DNA reads TGTGCCAGCAGTAAGACAGGCCGCGGCTACACCTTC.

The chain couples TRBV5-4 to TRBJ2-5, with 8 bases fitting TRBD2. The CDR3 extends over 14 amino acids. Germline V gene sequence: CDR1 SGHNT, CDR2 YYREEE (reference sequence). V was clipped by 3 bases and J by 7 bases; unmatched bases: 8. The CDR3 nucleotides read TGTGCCAGCAGCTCACCGGGGGGGCGGGGGACCCAGTACTTC. It encodes CASSSPGGRGTQYF.